The 5 T cell receptor beta chains presented below share a single source sample, sequenced in a study of CD8+ T cells in alopecia areata. Sampling of alopecia areata patients yielded lesional scalp punch biopsies as well as peripheral blood. Sequencing templates came from extracted RNA that was reverse transcribed into cDNA. Sequenced by immunoSEQ multiplex PCR; TCRdb stores in-frame clones only, minus some. This repertoire shows about 19,000 clones, about 59% found once; its top ten account for 6.1%. Sample: skin, taken at week 0. All receptors derive from a human donor with alopecia areata.

CDR3 DNA sequence: TGTGCCAGCAGCGGAAACTATGGCTACACCTTC. This encodes CASSGNYGYTF. The chain recombines TRBV11-3 with TRBJ1-2; D gene uncertain. The germline V and J ends were trimmed by 5 bases and 2 bases, with 3 bases remaining between them. The CDR3 contains 11 residues. Looked up from germline, CDR1 is SGHNT and CDR2 is YENEEA.

This sequence joins TRBV7-2 and TRBJ2-2; D remains ambiguous. V lost 1 base and J 0 bases, leaving 9 bases between the germline ends. Germline CDR1 reads SGHTA; CDR2 reads FQGNSA. The CDR3 is 16 residues long. CDR3 in DNA: TGTGCCAGCAGCTTAGGGACCAAGGCGAACACCGGGGAGCTGTTTTTT. Its translation: CASSLGTKANTGELFF.

V gene TRBV4-1 combines with J gene TRBJ2-1; TRBD1 aligns across 9 bases. V shed 4 bases, J shed 4 bases, and the junction held 5 bases outside the gene matches. There are 15 residues in the CDR3. CDR1 is MGHRA and CDR2 is YSYEKL in the germline V gene. CDR3: CASSPDRGGYNEQFF. In DNA, the CDR3 is TGCGCCAGCAGCCCAGACAGGGGGGGTTACAATGAGCAGTTCTTC.

This clone was seen a single time. This chain links TRBV5-1 with TRBJ1-1; TRBD1 agrees at 8 bases. CDR1 is SGHRS and CDR2 is YFSETQ in the germline V gene. The trim removed 4 bases at V and 5 bases at J, leaving 1 base unmatched. This CDR3 has 12 amino acids. CDR3: CASSRTGTEAFF. In nucleotides, the CDR3 is TGCGCCAGCAGCCGGACAGGGACTGAAGCTTTCTTT.

The chain has TRBV6-5 and TRBJ2-7; 8 nucleotides align to TRBD1. The CDR3 consists of 14 residues. V lost 10 bases, J lost 2 bases, and 10 bases stayed unmatched. Germline values: CDR1 MNHEY, CDR2 SVGAGI. The CDR3, as DNA: TGTGCCACCTATCGGACAGGGTCGACCTACGAGCAGTACTTC. It codes for CATYRTGSTYEQYF.